The 25 T cell receptor beta chains below come from one sample, sequenced in a study of beta chain features in type 1 diabetes. Broader study findings: People with Type 1 diabetes carried modestly yet significantly shorter TCRB CDR3s in all four CD4+ subsets.

As every portion of the isolated RNA was reverse transcribed, the sequencing read expressed TCRB transcripts. The repertoire was sequenced with immunoSEQ multiplex PCR; TCRdb's copy has only in-frame clones and lacks some. The sample has a few hundred thousand clones, around 10% seen once. For these receptors, no antigen is known. The sample was central memory CD4+ T cells from blood. Receptors were obtained from a man aged 30 to 39 with type 1 diabetes.

The rearrangement joins TRBV7-9 to TRBJ2-2; tentative D call: TRBD2 (5 bases). The CDR3 is made up of 17 amino acids. Germline CDR1 reads SEHNR; CDR2 reads FQNEAQ (reference sequence). The germline V and J ends were trimmed by 4 bases and 0 bases, with 15 bases remaining between them. In DNA form, the CDR3 reads TGTGCCAGCAGCTCTAGTTTTAGGACTTCGAACACCGGGGAGCTGTTTTTT. Its protein is CASSSSFRTSNTGELFF.

V is TRBV28 and J is TRBJ1-5, with TRBD1 matching over 7 bases. The CDR3 spans 16 residues. The trim removed 6 bases at V and 3 bases at J, leaving 11 bases unmatched. Germline CDR1 MDHEN, CDR2 SYDVKM. In DNA form, the CDR3 reads TGTGCCAGCAGAGGGGAGGGGGCTGCCCTCAATCAGCCCCAGCATTTT. Encoded protein: CASRGEGAALNQPQHF.

This clone occurred a few times. The rearrangement uses TRBV7-2 and TRBJ2-1, with 10 bases fitting TRBD2. Losses at the gene ends were 5 bases for V and 10 bases for J; bases not matched to a gene: 5. The V gene's germline CDR1 is SGHTA and CDR2 FQGNSA. CDR3 length: 13 amino acids. DNA of the CDR3: TGTGCCAGCAGCCCCTGGACTAGCGGCGAGCAGTTCTTC. This sequence encodes CASSPWTSGEQFF.

This clone has only a few counts. The chain carries TRBV18 and TRBJ1-1, with D possibly matching TRBD1 (5 bases). With 6 bases removed from V and 4 bases from J, the gap between germline ends came to 15 bases. Germline values: CDR1 KGHSH, CDR2 LQKENI. CDR3 length equals 14 residues. The DNA for the CDR3 is TGTGCCAGCTCTCTGGCGGGGGAAGTCACTGAAGCTTTCTTT. It encodes CASSLAGEVTEAFF.

This clone was found a few times. The chain joins TRBV11-2 to TRBJ2-1, with 8 nucleotides matching TRBD2. Germline loops: CDR1 SGHAT, CDR2 FQNNGV. CDR3 length: 17 amino acids. Unmatched junction bases numbered 9, after V lost 3 bases and J lost 2 bases. CDR3 amino acids: CASSFKIREGAYNEQFF. In DNA, the CDR3 is TGTGCCAGCAGCTTCAAGATTCGGGAGGGGGCCTACAATGAGCAGTTCTTC.

V usage is TRBV11-2 and J usage is TRBJ1-2, with D tentatively TRBD1 (6 bases). The CDR3 length is 15 residues. The germline V gene has CDR1 SGHAT and CDR2 FQNNGV. Trimming took 4 bases from V and 7 from J, leaving 19 bases between them. In DNA, the CDR3 is TGTGCCAGCAGCTCACAGGGTAATGGTTTGAGTGGCTACACCTTC. Its translation: CASSSQGNGLSGYTF.

This clone showed up just a few times. The CDR3 bases are TGTGCCAGCAGTGAACGTCTGGAAACTAGCGTCGACGAGCAGTACTTC. The encoded protein is CASSERLETSVDEQYF. J is TRBJ2-7 and V is TRBV2; 7 bases fit TRBD2. The V gene's germline CDR1 is SNHLY and CDR2 FYNNEI. The V and J ends lost 2 bases and 5 bases, in that order; junction bases with no gene match: 12. CDR3 length: 16 residues. Full variable domain (missing parts from reference TRBV2 and TRBJ2-7): EPEVTQTPSHQVTQMGQEVILRCVPISNHLYFYWYRQILGQKVEFLVSFYNNEISEKSEIFDDQFSVERPDGSNFTLKIRSTKLEDSAMYFCASSERLETSVDEQYFGPGTRLTVT.

This clone was found many times. This chain uses TRBV2 with TRBJ2-1; weak D call: TRBD2 (6 bases). This CDR3 spans 13 amino acids. CDR1 SNHLY and CDR2 FYNNEI come from the germline V gene. The V end was cut by 6 bases, the J end by 8 bases, with 14 bases between. The CDR3: CASRGPGGDEQFF. The CDR3, as DNA: TGTGCCAGCAGGGGACCCGGCGGGGATGAGCAGTTCTTC.

This clone was found many times. The chain employs TRBV2 and TRBJ2-1; perhaps D is TRBD1 or TRBD2 (5 bases each). The germline V and J ends were trimmed by 8 bases and 4 bases, with 9 bases remaining between them. Germline V gives CDR1 SNHLY, CDR2 FYNNEI. This CDR3 spans 12 amino acids. CDR3 sequence reads: CASRDGYNEQFF. CDR3 DNA: TGTGCCAGCCGGGACGGGTACAATGAGCAGTTCTTC.

V is TRBV7-3 and J is TRBJ2-2; D is unclear. Trimming took 3 bases from V and 2 from J, leaving 10 bases between them. CDR3 length: 15 amino acids. Germline-derived CDR1 and CDR2 are SGHTA and FQGTGA. CDR3 sequence reads: CASSLSPDNTGELFF. The CDR3 DNA reads TGTGCCAGCAGCTTGTCCCCGGACAACACCGGGGAGCTGTTTTTT.

This clone appeared a few times. This is likely a read error, given that the CDR3 carries no conserved phenylalanine or tryptophan at its end. It is unclear where the CDR3 begins or ends on the DNA, so no DNA is shown, and the CDR3 is as TCRdb lists it. This rearrangement joins TRBV7-9 to TRBJ1-1; no check of the table's D call, TRBD1, against the DNA was made. Per germline, CDR1 SEHNR and CDR2 FQNEAQ (reference sequence). Termini included, the CDR3 measures 10 amino acids. The CDR3 sequence: CASSFVGAHN.

V usage is TRBV18 and J usage is TRBJ1-5; D is unclear. Germline V CDR1 and CDR2: KGHSH, LQKENI. The V end was cut by 2 bases, the J end by 5 bases, with 7 bases between. The length of the CDR3 is 13 residues. Written as DNA, the CDR3 is TGTGCCAGCTCACCAGGGTTTGATCAGCCCCAGCATTTT. Residues: CASSPGFDQPQHF.

Remarks on this clone: Since no conserved phenylalanine or tryptophan closes the CDR3, a read error is the likely cause. The DNA is omitted, as the CDR3 cannot be located on it reliably, and the CDR3 follows TCRdb's listing. This chain links TRBV15 with TRBJ1-1; the tabulated D call, TRBD1, remains unverified against the DNA. Germline assignment: CDR1 LNHNV and CDR2 YYDKDF (reference sequence). The CDR3 totals 14 residues, both ends included. Here the CDR3 reads CATSRDQRRGRKEC.

This clone was found a few times. The rearrangement uses TRBV6-5 and TRBJ2-4; TRBD1 is a possible D gene (6 bases). The ends were cut back, 2 bases at V and 1 base at J, with 6 bases in the middle. This CDR3 is 14 amino acids long. The germline CDR1 and CDR2 sequences are MNHEY and SVGAGI. CDR3 protein: CASSYRGAKNIQYF. In DNA, the CDR3 is TGTGCCAGCAGTTACAGGGGGGCCAAAAACATTCAGTACTTC.

This clone was detected a few times. The genes are TRBV5-6 and TRBJ1-5; D perhaps matches TRBD1 (5 bases). V was trimmed by 3 bases and J by 1 base, leaving 11 bases between them. Germline values: CDR1 SGHDT, CDR2 YYEEEE. The CDR3 totals 15 residues. The CDR3 spells CASSYGGVSNQPQHF. As DNA, the CDR3 is TGTGCCAGCAGCTATGGGGGGGTGAGCAATCAGCCCCAGCATTTT. Full variable domain (rest looked up from reference TRBV5-6 and TRBJ1-5): DAGVTQSPTHLIKTRGQQVTLRCSPKSGHDTVSWYQQALGQGPQFIFQYYEEEERQRGNFPDRFSGHQFPNYSSELNVNALLLGDSALYLCASSYGGVSNQPQHFGDGTRLSIL.

This clone was observed a few times. The V gene is TRBV28, the J gene TRBJ2-7, with D maybe TRBD2 (7 bases). The CDR3 length is 14 residues. CDR1 is MDHEN, CDR2 SYDVKM, per germline. V lost 6 bases, J lost 4 bases, and 16 bases lay in between. This CDR3 is CASRSRGGPYEQYF. The CDR3 nucleotides read TGTGCCAGCAGATCGAGGGGGGGGCCATACGAGCAGTACTTC. Filled out from reference TRBV28 and TRBJ2-7, the complete variable domain reads DVKVTQSSRYLVKRTGEKVFLECVQDMDHENMFWYRQDPGLGLRLIYFSYDVKMKEKGDIPEGYSVSREKKERFSLILESASTNQTSMYLCASRSRGGPYEQYFGPGTRLTVT.

The rearrangement links TRBV7-8 to TRBJ2-2; TRBD2 matches 7 bases. V lost 5 bases to trimming and J lost 4 bases; unmatched junction nucleotides: 13. The CDR3 consists of 17 residues. CDR1 and CDR2 from the germline V gene are SGHVS and FQNEAQ. The CDR3 reads CASSPSREGRGTGELFF. CDR3 coding DNA: TGTGCCAGCAGCCCTTCAAGGGAGGGCCGGGGCACCGGGGAGCTGTTTTTT. The full variable domain, rest sourced from reference TRBV7-8 and TRBJ2-2, is GAGVSQSPRYKVAKRGQDVALRCDPISGHVSLFWYQQALGQGPEFLTYFQNEAQLDKSGLPSDRFFAERPEGSVSTLKIQRTQQEDSAVYLCASSPSREGRGTGELFFGEGSRLTVL.

The genes are TRBV7-2 and TRBJ2-7; D is perhaps TRBD1 (5 bases). Germline CDR1 is SGHTA and CDR2 is FQGNSA. Deletions cut 8 bases from V and 2 bases from J, with 7 bases between. The CDR3 length is 11 residues. Written as DNA, the CDR3 is TGTGCCAGCGGACAAACCTACGAGCAGTACTTC. Translated, it gives CASGQTYEQYF.

This chain joins TRBV7-7 and TRBJ2-3; D may be TRBD2 (5 bases). This CDR3 comprises 13 residues. Per the germline V gene, CDR1 is SSHAT and CDR2 is FNYEAQ (reference sequence). V was trimmed by 5 bases and J by 7 bases, leaving 13 bases between them. DNA of the CDR3: TGTGCCAGCAGCCTGGGCGGGTCCAATACGCAGTATTTT. The encoded protein is CASSLGGSNTQYF.

This clone has a count of ten or more. The J gene is TRBJ2-6, the V gene TRBV5-1, with D maybe TRBD1 (5 bases). Trimming shortened V by 4 bases and J by 0 bases, and 8 bases separated the two germline ends. CDR1 and CDR2 (germline): SGHRS, YFSETQ. CDR3 length: 15 residues. The CDR3 region is CASSTQGSGANVLTF. The CDR3 nucleotides are TGCGCCAGCAGCACCCAGGGCTCTGGGGCCAACGTCCTGACTTTC.

This clone was seen a handful of times. The chain recombines TRBV18 with TRBJ1-2; D gene ambiguous. Germline V lookup: CDR1 KGHSH, CDR2 LQKENI. The germline V and J ends were trimmed by 2 bases and 5 bases, with 21 bases remaining between them. The CDR3 spans 17 residues. The CDR3 sequence is CASSPTFETPGIYGYTF. The CDR3 region has the DNA TGTGCCAGCTCACCAACGTTCGAAACGCCCGGGATATATGGCTACACCTTC.

A word on this clone: This sample also contains other DNA sequences that code for the same CDR3. The chain links TRBV5-6 to TRBJ2-5; D is tentatively TRBD1 or TRBD2 (5 bases each). This CDR3 region has 13 residues. Trimming left V 2 bases short and J 5 bases short, with 10 bases between. Germline V gene lookup returns CDR1 SGHDT and CDR2 YYEEEE. In nucleotides, the CDR3 is TGTGCCAGCAGCTTACGGGGCCTCGAGACCCAGTACTTC. It specifies CASSLRGLETQYF.

The table lists this clone with a few counts. The rearrangement links TRBV19 to TRBJ2-5, with 11 bases identical to TRBD1. CDR1 is LNHDA, CDR2 SQIVND, per germline (reference sequence). The ends lost 5 bases at V and 5 bases at J; junction bases unmatched: 7. The CDR3 has 15 amino acids. CDR3 in amino acids: CASSPRTGGKETQYF. CDR3 nucleotide sequence: TGTGCCAGTAGTCCACGGACAGGGGGCAAGGAGACCCAGTACTTC.

The sample holds a few counts of this clone. The chain carries TRBV7-9 and TRBJ1-1; no clear D. Trimming left V 1 base short and J 0 bases short, with 6 bases between. Germline loops: CDR1 SEHNR, CDR2 FQNEAQ (reference sequence). The CDR3 has 14 residues. This CDR3 reads CASSLDVMNTEAFF. CDR3 nucleotides: TGTGCCAGCAGCTTAGATGTAATGAACACTGAAGCTTTCTTT.

The chain links TRBV5-6 to TRBJ2-2, with TRBD2 matching 12 bases. After removal of 4 bases from V and 7 bases from J, the junction contained 11 bases not matched to a gene. Per the germline V gene, CDR1 is SGHDT and CDR2 is YYEEEE. This CDR3 is built from 17 residues. This CDR3 reads CASSPPGLAGKVGELFF. The CDR3 DNA sequence: TGTGCCAGCAGCCCGCCTGGACTAGCGGGAAAGGTCGGGGAGCTGTTTTTT.